This T cell receptor (beta chain) was identified in a study of blood T cells in healthy people across ages. The second PCR ran roughly 7 to 12 cycles with a sample-barcoded 5' primer and J-beta primers. Via MiXCR, TCRdb re-called the 5' RACE reads, giving one row per CDR3 protein. Among approximately 1.5 million distinct CDR3 sequences listed, roughly 43% were seen once. The CDR3 spans 14 residues. The V and J ends lost 5 bases and 7 bases respectively, with 18 bases between them. Germline V gene lookup returns CDR1 SGHTA and CDR2 FQGNSA. V gene TRBV7-2 combines with J gene TRBJ2-7; D gene unclear. The receptor was isolated from a woman younger than 30 in good health. Input material: blood. CDR3 residues: CASSPPGVHNEQYF. CDR3 coding DNA: TGTGCCAGCAGCCCCCCCGGAGTCCACAATGAGCAGTACTTC.